This T cell receptor beta chain was captured in a study of blood T cell repertoires in COVID-19. The CDR3 runs to 15 residues. Sequenced by immunoSEQ multiplex PCR; TCRdb stores in-frame clones only, minus some. Among over 200,000 clones listed, around four fifths were seen once. The chain is built from TRBV1 and TRBJ2-7; the table's D call TRBD2 went unverified against the DNA. TRBV1 is a pseudogene. Sequencing was performed on peripheral blood. The TCR comes from a woman in her 50s with active or convalescent COVID-19. CDR3 sequence (DNA): TGCACCAGCAGGGGTCCGGGACTAGCGGGAGACGAGCAGTACTTC. This gives the protein CTSRGPGLAGDEQYF.